This T cell receptor (beta chain) was documented in a study of naive and memory T cell subsets. Sorting gates: effector memory CD45RA-CD27-, EMRA CD45RA+CD27-. This clonotype has at least ten counts. Germline V gene lookup returns CDR1 DFQATT and CDR2 SNEGSKA (reference sequence). V lost 1 base and J lost 5; bases outside the gene matches: 0. CDR3 size: 13 residues. Two oligonucleotides, mixed equimolar, formed the beta constant-region primer covering TRBC1 and TRBC2. Ligated cDNA was amplified by four rounds of PCR with nested alpha and beta constant-region primers and SP2. TCRdb re-analysed the UMI-ligation and nested PCR reads in MiXCR, keeping a single row per CDR3 protein. Of 30,000 to 40,000 distinct CDR3 sequences in the sample, about 18% were seen once.

The rearrangement uses TRBV20-1 and TRBJ1-5, with 9 bases identical to TRBD1. What was sequenced was effector memory CD4+ T cells from blood. Subset meaning: effector memory, CD45RA- CD27-. The TCR originated in a human donor in good health. CDR3 sequence: CSARGDRDQPQHF. The CDR3 DNA reads as TGCAGTGCTAGAGGGGACAGGGATCAGCCCCAGCATTTT.